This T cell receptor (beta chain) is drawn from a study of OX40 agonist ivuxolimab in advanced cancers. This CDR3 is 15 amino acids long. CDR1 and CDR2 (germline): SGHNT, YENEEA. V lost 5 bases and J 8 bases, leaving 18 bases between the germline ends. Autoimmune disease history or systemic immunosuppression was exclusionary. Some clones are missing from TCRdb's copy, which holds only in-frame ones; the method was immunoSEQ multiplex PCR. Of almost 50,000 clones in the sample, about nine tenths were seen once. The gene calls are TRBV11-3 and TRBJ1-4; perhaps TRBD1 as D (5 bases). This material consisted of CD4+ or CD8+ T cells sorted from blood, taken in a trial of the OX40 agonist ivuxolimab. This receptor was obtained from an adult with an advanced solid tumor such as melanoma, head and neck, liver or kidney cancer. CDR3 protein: CASSLVAGVGEKLFF. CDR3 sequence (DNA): TGTGCCAGCAGCCTCGTGGCGGGGGTTGGCGAAAAACTGTTTTTT. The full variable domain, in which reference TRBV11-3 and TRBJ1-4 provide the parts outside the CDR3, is EAGVVQSPRYKIIEKKQPVAFWCNPISGHNTLYWYLQNLGQGPELLIRYENEEAVDDSQLPKDRFSAERLKGVDSTLKIQPAELGDSAVYLCASSLVAGVGEKLFFGSGTQLSVL.